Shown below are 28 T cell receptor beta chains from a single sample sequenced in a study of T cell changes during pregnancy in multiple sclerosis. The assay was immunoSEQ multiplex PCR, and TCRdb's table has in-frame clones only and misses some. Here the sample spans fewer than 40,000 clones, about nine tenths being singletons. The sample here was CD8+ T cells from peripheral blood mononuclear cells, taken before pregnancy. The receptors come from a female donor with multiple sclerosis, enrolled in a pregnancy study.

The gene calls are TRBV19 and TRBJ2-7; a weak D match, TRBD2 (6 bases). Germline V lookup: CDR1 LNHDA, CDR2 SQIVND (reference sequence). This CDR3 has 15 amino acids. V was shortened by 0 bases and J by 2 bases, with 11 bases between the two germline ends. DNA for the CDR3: TGTGCCAGTAGTATAGATCTGCGGGGCCCCTACGAGCAGTACTTC. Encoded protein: CASSIDLRGPYEQYF.

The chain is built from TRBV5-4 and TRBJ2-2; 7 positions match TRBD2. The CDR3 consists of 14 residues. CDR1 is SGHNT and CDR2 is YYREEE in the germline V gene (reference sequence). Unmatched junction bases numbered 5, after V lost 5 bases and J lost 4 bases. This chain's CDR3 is CASRGGVATGELFF. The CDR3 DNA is TGTGCCAGCAGGGGAGGGGTTGCCACCGGGGAGCTGTTTTTT.

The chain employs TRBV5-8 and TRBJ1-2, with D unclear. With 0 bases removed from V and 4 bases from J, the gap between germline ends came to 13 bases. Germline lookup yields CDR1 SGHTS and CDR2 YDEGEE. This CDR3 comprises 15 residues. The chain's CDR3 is CASSLEQVPVYGYTF. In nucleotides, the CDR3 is TGTGCCAGCAGCTTGGAGCAGGTACCCGTCTATGGCTACACCTTC.

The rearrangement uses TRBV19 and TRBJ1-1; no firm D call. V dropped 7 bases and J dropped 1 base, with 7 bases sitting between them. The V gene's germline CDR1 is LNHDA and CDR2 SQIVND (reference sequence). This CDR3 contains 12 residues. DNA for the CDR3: TGTGCCAGTAAAGAGGGGAACACTGAAGCTTTCTTT. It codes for CASKEGNTEAFF.

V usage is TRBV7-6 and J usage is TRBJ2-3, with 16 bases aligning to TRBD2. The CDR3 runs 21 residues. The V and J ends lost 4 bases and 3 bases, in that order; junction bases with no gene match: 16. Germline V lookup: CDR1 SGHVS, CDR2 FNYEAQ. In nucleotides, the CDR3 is TGTGCCAGCAGCTCCCCTTTCTCCGGGACTAGCGGGGGGGCCGGGACAGATACGCAGTATTTT. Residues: CASSSPFSGTSGGAGTDTQYF.

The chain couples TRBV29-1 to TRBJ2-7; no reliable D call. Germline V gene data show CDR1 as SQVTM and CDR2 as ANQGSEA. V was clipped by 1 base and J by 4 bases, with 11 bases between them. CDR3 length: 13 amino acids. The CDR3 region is CSVEVAQTYEQYF. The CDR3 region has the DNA TGCAGCGTTGAAGTAGCCCAGACGTACGAGCAGTACTTC.

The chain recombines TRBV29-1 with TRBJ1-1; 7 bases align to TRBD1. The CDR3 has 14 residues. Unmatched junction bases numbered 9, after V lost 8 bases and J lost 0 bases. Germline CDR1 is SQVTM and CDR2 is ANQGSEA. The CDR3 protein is CSSSTGQMNTEAFF. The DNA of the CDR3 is TGCAGCTCGTCAACGGGACAGATGAACACTGAAGCTTTCTTT.

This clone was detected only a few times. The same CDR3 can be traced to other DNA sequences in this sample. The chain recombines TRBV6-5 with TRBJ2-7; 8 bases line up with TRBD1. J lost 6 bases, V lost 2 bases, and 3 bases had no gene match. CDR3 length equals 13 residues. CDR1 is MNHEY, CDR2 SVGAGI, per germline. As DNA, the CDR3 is TGTGCCAGCAGTTACGGGACAGGAGGCGAGCAGTACTTC. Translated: CASSYGTGGEQYF.

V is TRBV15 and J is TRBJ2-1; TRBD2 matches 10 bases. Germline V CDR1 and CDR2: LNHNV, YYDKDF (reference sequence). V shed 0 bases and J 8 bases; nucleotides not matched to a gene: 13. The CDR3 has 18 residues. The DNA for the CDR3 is TGTGCCACCAGCAGAGATCTGAGGTTTGAGCGGGAGGGACATGAGCAGTTCTTC. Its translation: CATSRDLRFEREGHEQFF.

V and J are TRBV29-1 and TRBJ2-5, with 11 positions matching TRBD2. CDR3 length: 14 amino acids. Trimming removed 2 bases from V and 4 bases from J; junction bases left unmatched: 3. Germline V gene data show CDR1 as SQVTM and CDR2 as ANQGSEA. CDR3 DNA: TGCAGCGTTGAACGTCTAGCGGGAGGAGAGACCCAGTACTTC. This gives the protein CSVERLAGGETQYF.

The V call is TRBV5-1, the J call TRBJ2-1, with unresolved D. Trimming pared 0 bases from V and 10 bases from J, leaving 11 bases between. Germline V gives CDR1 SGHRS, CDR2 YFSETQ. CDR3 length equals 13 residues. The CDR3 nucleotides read TGCGCCAGCAGCTTGGAGGCACTACTGGAGCAGTTCTTC. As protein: CASSLEALLEQFF.

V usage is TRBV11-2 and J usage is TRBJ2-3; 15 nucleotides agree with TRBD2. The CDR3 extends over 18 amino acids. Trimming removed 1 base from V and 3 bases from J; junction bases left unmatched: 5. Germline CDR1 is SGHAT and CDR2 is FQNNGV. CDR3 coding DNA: TGTGCCAGCAGCTTAGGGTGGACTAGCGGGAGGGATACAGATACGCAGTATTTT. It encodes CASSLGWTSGRDTDTQYF.

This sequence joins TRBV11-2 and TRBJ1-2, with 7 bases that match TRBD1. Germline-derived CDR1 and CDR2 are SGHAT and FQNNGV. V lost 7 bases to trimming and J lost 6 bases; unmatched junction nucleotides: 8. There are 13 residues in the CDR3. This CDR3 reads CASMGQPVDGYTF. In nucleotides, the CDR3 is TGTGCCAGCATGGGACAGCCGGTGGATGGCTACACCTTC.

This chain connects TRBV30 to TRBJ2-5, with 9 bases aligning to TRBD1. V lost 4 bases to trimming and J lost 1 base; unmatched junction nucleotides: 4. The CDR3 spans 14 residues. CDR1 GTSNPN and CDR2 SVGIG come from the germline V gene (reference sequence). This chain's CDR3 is CAWNVGQGQETQYF. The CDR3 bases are TGTGCCTGGAACGTGGGACAGGGCCAAGAGACCCAGTACTTC.

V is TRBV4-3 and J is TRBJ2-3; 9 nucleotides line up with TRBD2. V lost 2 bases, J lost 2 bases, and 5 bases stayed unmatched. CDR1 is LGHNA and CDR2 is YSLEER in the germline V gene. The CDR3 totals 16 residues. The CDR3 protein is CASSQSAGGSTDTQYF. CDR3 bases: TGCGCCAGCAGCCAATCGGCGGGGGGGTCCACAGATACGCAGTATTTT.

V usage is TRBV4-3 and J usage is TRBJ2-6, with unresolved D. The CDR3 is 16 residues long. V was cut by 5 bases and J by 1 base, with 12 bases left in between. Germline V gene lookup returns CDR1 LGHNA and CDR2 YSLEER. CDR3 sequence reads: CASSVFRVSGANVLTF. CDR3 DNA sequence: TGCGCCAGCAGCGTATTTAGAGTTTCTGGGGCCAACGTCCTGACTTTC.

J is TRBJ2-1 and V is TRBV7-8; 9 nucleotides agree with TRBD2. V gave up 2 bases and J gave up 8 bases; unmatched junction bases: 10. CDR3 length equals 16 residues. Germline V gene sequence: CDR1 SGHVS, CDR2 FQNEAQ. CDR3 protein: CASSLPLASGDHEQFF. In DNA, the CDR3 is TGTGCCAGCAGCTTACCTTTGGCTAGCGGGGATCATGAGCAGTTCTTC.

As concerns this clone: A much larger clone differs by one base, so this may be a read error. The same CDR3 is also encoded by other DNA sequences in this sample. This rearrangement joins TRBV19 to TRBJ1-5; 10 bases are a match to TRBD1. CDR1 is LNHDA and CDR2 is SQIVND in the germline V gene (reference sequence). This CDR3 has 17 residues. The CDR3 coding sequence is TGTGCCAGTAGTGCCGGGACAGGGGCGTACAGCAATCAGCCCCAACATTTT. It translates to CASSAGTGAYSNQPQHF.

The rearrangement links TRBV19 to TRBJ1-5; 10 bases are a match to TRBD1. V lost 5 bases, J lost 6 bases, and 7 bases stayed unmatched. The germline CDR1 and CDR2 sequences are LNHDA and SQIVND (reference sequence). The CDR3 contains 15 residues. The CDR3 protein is CASSQGTGVTQPQHF. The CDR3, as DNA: TGTGCCAGTAGTCAAGGGACAGGGGTAACTCAGCCCCAGCATTTT. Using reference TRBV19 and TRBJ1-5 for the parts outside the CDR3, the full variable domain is DGGITQSPKYLFRKEGQNVTLSCEQNLNHDAMYWYRQDPGQGLRLIYYSQIVNDFQKGDIAEGYSVSREKKESFPLTVTSAQKNPTAFYLCASSQGTGVTQPQHFGDGTRLSIL.

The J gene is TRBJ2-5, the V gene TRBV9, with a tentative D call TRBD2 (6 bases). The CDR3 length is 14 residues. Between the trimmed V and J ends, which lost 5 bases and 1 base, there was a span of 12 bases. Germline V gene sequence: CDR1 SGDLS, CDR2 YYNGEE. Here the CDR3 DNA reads TGTGCCAGCAGTAATGGGGGACTCCAAGAGACCCAGTACTTC. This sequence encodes CASSNGGLQETQYF.

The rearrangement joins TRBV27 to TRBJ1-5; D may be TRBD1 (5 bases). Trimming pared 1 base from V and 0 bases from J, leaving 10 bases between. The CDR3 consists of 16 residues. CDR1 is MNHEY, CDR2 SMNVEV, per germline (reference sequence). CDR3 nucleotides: TGTGCCAGCAGTTTATTATCCAGGGATAGCAATCAGCCCCAGCATTTT. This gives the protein CASSLLSRDSNQPQHF.

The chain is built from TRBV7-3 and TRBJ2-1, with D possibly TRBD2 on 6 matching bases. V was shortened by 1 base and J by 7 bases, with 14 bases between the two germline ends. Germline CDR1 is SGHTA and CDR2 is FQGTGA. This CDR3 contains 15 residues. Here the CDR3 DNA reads TGTGCCAGCAGCTTAATCCCACGGGGGTCAAATGAGCAGTTCTTC. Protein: CASSLIPRGSNEQFF.

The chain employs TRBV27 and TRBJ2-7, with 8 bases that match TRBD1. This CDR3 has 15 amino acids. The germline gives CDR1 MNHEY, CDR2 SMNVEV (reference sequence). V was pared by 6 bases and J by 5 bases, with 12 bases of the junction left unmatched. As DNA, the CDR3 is TGTGCCAGCAGCCCAAGACAGGGGTCCTTCCACGAGCAGTACTTC. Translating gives CASSPRQGSFHEQYF.

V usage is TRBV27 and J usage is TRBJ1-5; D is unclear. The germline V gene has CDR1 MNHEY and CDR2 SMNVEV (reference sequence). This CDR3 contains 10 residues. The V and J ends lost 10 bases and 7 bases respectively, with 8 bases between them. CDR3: CAIGRQPQHF. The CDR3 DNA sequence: TGTGCCATAGGGAGACAGCCCCAGCATTTT.

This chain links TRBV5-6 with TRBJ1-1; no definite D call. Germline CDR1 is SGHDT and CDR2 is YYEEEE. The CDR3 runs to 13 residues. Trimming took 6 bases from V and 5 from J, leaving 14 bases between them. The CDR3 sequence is CASTVFQVTEAFF. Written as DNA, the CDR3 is TGTGCCAGCACGGTCTTCCAGGTGACTGAAGCTTTCTTT.

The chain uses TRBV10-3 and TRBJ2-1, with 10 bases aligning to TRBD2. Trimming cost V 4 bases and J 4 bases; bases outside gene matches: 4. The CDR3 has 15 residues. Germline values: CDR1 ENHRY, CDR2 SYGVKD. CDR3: CAISVTSGDYNEQFF. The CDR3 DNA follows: TGTGCCATCAGTGTAACTAGCGGGGATTACAATGAGCAGTTCTTC.

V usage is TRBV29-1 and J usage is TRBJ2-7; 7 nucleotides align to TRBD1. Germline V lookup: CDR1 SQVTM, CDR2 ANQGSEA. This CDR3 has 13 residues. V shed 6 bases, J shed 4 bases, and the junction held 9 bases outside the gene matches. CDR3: CSVETGTNYEQYF. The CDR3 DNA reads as TGCAGCGTCGAGACAGGGACAAATTACGAGCAGTACTTC.

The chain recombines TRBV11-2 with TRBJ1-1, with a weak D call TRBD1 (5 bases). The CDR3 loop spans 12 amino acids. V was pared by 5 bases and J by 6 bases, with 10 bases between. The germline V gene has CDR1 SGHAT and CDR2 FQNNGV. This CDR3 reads CASSRDSPEAFF. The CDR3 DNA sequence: TGTGCCAGCAGCCGTGACAGCCCTGAAGCTTTCTTT.